A few counts support the clone carrying this TCR beta chain. The antigen remains unidentified. V lost 2 bases and J lost 5, with 9 bases in between. Germline lookup yields CDR1 MGHDK and CDR2 SYGVNS. CDR3 size: 14 residues. Template switching (which added a universal primer site) was used, and cDNA carried unique molecular identifiers. Each CDR3 protein is one row after TCRdb ran MiXCR on the 5' RACE reads. The sample yields a few hundred thousand distinct CDR3 sequences, around 9.6% seen once. This entry is derived from a study of identical twins. Study results and limitations: Cross-sectional statistics underpinned the conclusions; the same donors were not followed. Within beta out-of-frame sequences, the excess sharing observed between twins was weaker.

The data were also submitted as part of a second study, on yellow fever vaccine responses in identical twins. In that study: Vaccine-induced T cell responses in twins were reportedly observed to appear partly convergent, partly personalized.

The sample consisted of PBMCs. The chain is built from TRBV25-1 and TRBJ2-2; D is undetermined. The TCR sequence derives from a woman aged 18-30 years in good health. The CDR3 nucleotides read TGTGCCAGCAGTGAAATAGGAATGACCGGGGAGCTGTTTTTT. Translation: CASSEIGMTGELFF.